This T cell receptor beta chain emerged from a study of PD-1 blockade in mismatch repair-deficient tumors. Overall study findings and caveats: Rapid post-treatment expansion, then contraction, generally preceding radiologic response, marked tumor-resident clones.

CDR1 is LGHNA and CDR2 is YNFKEQ in the germline V gene. With 2 bases clipped from V and 8 bases from J, the junction kept 9 bases outside the gene matches. The CDR3 has 16 residues. This clone has more than one count but fewer than ten. Its target is unknown. The time point here: 10-day in vitro stimulation with candidate neoantigen peptide 2. Cells were stimulated approximately 10 days with each of under ten ELISpot-reactive neoantigens. Clones were sequenced by immunoSEQ multiplex PCR, and TCRdb holds only the in-frame ones, with some missing. The sample has some 10,000 clones, around 85% seen once.

The TCR originated in an adult with mismatch repair-deficient cancer. Sample: cells cultured in vitro, taken from a patient treated with pembrolizumab. The J gene is TRBJ1-4, the V gene TRBV4-2; 9 bases map to TRBD1. Here the CDR3 reads CASSQNSGTGYEKLFF. CDR3 DNA: TGTGCCAGCAGCCAAAACTCCGGGACAGGGTACGAAAAACTGTTTTTT.